The T cell receptor beta chain described here comes from a study of CD8 T cells in ankylosing spondylitis. Study-level findings and limits: Blood from ankylosing spondylitis patients appeared to carry a characteristic roughly 8-variant TCR beta motif.

A single record per CDR3 protein comes from TCRdb applying MiXCR to the 5' RACE reads. The sample has approximately 300,000 distinct CDR3 sequences; 7% to 9% are singletons. The CDR3 sequence is 13 residues long. The V end lost 8 bases, the J end lost 2 bases, and 12 bases lay between the germline ends. About this clonotype itself: Its antigen is not identified.

Sequenced: blood, either unsorted or a sorted T cell fraction (not recorded which). The V call is TRBV12-3 or TRBV12-4, the J call TRBJ2-5; D possibly corresponds to TRBD2 (6 bases). The sequence was collected from a male donor with ankylosing spondylitis. The CDR3 DNA sequence: TGTGCCAGCCGGCGGGAATATCAAGAGACCCAGTACTTC. Translation gives CASRREYQETQYF.